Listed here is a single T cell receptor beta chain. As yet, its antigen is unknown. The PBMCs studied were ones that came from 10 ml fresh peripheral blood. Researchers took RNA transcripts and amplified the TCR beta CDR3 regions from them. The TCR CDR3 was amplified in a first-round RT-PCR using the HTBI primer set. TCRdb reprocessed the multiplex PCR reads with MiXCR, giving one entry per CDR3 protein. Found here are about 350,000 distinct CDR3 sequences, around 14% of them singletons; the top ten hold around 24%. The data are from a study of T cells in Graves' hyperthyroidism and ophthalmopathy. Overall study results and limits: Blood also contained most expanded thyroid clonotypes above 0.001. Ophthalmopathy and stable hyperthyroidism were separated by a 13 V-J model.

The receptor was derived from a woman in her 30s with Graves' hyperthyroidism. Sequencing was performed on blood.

CDR3 nucleotide sequence: TGTGCCAGCACCACGGCGGCGGACTTCTCTGGAAACACCATATATTTT. Its protein product is CASTTAADFSGNTIYF. The genes are TRBV7-9 and TRBJ1-3; no clear D. Germline V gene sequence: CDR1 SEHNR, CDR2 FQNEAQ (reference sequence). This CDR3 comprises 16 residues. V lost 7 bases, J lost 0 bases, and 16 bases lay in between. The full variable domain, with the rest looked up from reference TRBV7-9 and TRBJ1-3, is DTGVSQNPRHKITKRGQNVTFRCDPISEHNRLYWYRQTLGQGPEFLTYFQNEAQLEKSRLLSDRFSAERPKGSFSTLEIQRTEQGDSAMYLCASTTAADFSGNTIYFGEGSWLTVV.